This T cell receptor (beta chain) originates from a study of long-term antiretroviral therapy in people with HIV. About the study: It was about a decade before the 2015 immediate-ART recommendation that the earliest samples were taken.

The CDR3 sequence is 15 residues long. J lost 7 bases, V lost 6 bases, and 11 bases had no gene match. The germline gives CDR1 MDHEN, CDR2 SYDVKM. The study's findings and limits: Before ART, certain clones expanded, and these dominated the repertoire at all time points. Dating from the mid-2000s to the late 2010s, the blood was possibly obtained under older ART regimens.

An immunoSEQ assay, version v3.0, was performed at survey level. The assay was immunoSEQ multiplex PCR, and TCRdb's table has in-frame clones only and misses some. The sample records roughly 15,000 clones, around 88% being singletons. This clone was seen only a few times. What it binds is unknown. Sequenced here: unsorted PBMCs, sampled roughly 2.3 years before starting antiretroviral therapy. The V and J genes are TRBV28 and TRBJ1-5; 8 positions agree with TRBD1. This clonotype was obtained from a woman in her twenties or thirties with HIV. DNA of the CDR3: TGTGCCAGCAGACCGACAGGGGCAAGCAGACAGCCCCAGCATTTT. Protein sequence: CASRPTGASRQPQHF. The complete variable domain, with remaining parts taken from reference TRBV28 and TRBJ1-5, reads DVKVTQSSRYLVKRTGEKVFLECVQDMDHENMFWYRQDPGLGLRLIYFSYDVKMKEKGDIPEGYSVSREKKERFSLILESASTNQTSMYLCASRPTGASRQPQHFGDGTRLSIL.